Each of the 26 T cell receptor beta chains below was sequenced from the same sample in a study of T cell responses to AZD1222 COVID-19 vaccine. Profiling relied on immunoSEQ multiplex PCR, and the TCRdb table lists in-frame clones only, not all of them. The sample contains tens of thousands of clones, 70% to 90% of which appear only once. Here the sequenced sample was peripheral blood, taken 28 days after the second AZD1222 dose. The origin of the receptors is an adult who received the AZD1222 COVID-19 vaccine.

Written as DNA, the CDR3 is TGTGCCAGCAGCGTAGACCCAGTTAACACCGGGGAGCTGTTTTTT. Its translation: CASSVDPVNTGELFF. V usage is TRBV9 and J usage is TRBJ2-2; D remains ambiguous. Trimming removed 0 bases from V and 2 bases from J, with 8 bases in between. Germline V gives CDR1 SGDLS, CDR2 YYNGEE. There are 15 residues in the CDR3. Variable domain in full (rest from reference TRBV9 and TRBJ2-2): DSGVTQTPKHLITATGQRVTLRCSPRSGDLSVYWYQQSLDQGLQFLIQYYNGEERAKGNILERFSAQQFPDLHSELNLSSLELGDSALYFCASSVDPVNTGELFFGEGSRLTVL.

This clone was counted a few times. The chain joins TRBV5-1 to TRBJ1-2, with 8 positions matching TRBD1. The CDR3 totals 13 residues. The J segment lost 13 bases and the V segment lost 0 bases, leaving 8 bases of the junction unmatched. CDR1 SGHRS and CDR2 YFSETQ come from the germline V gene. The CDR3 loop reads CASSLAWDRQGTF. In DNA, the CDR3 is TGCGCCAGCAGCTTGGCTTGGGACAGGCAAGGCACCTTC.

This clone was detected only a few times. The chain has TRBV24-1 and TRBJ2-7; D remains ambiguous. Trimming cost V 1 base and J 1 base, with 13 bases left between them. Germline V gene sequence: CDR1 KGHDR, CDR2 SFDVKD. This CDR3 is built from 16 residues. This CDR3 reads CATSDLASAPSYEQYF. CDR3 in DNA: TGTGCCACCAGTGATTTAGCCAGCGCGCCTTCCTACGAGCAGTACTTC.

V gene TRBV5-4 combines with J gene TRBJ2-3; 7 bases agree with TRBD2. The CDR3 sequence is 15 residues long. The trim removed 4 bases at V and 3 bases at J, leaving 8 bases unmatched. CDR1 is SGHNT, CDR2 YYREEE, per germline (reference sequence). CDR3 bases: TGTGCCAGCAGCCGCCGTACGGGGGGTACAGATACGCAGTATTTT. Residues: CASSRRTGGTDTQYF. The variable domain in full, with the rest retrieved from reference TRBV5-4 and TRBJ2-3, is ETGVTQSPTHLIKTRGQQVTLRCSSQSGHNTVSWYQQALGQGPQFIFQYYREEENGRGNFPPRFSGLQFPNYSSELNVNALELDDSALYLCASSRRTGGTDTQYFGPGTRLTVL.

V is TRBV20-1 and J is TRBJ1-2; D is unclear. The V gene's germline CDR1 is DFQATT and CDR2 SNEGSKA (reference sequence). Trimming took 3 bases from V and 4 from J, leaving 9 bases between them. The length of the CDR3 is 12 residues. The CDR3 reads CSASPRGYGYTF. CDR3 bases: TGCAGTGCTAGTCCCCGGGGCTATGGCTACACCTTC.

This rearrangement joins TRBV11-3 to TRBJ2-2; 9 bases match TRBD2. The CDR3 totals 15 residues. Trimming removed 3 bases from V and 5 bases from J; junction bases left unmatched: 4. Germline values: CDR1 SGHNT, CDR2 YENEEA. CDR3 in DNA: TGTGCCAGCAGCTTGACAGCGGGGGGTACCGGGGAGCTGTTTTTT. The encoded protein is CASSLTAGGTGELFF.

The genes are TRBV30 and TRBJ1-2, with D unresolved. The CDR3 contains 12 residues. Germline V gene lookup returns CDR1 GTSNPN and CDR2 SVGIG (reference sequence). The V end lost 2 bases, the J end lost 5 bases, and 9 bases lay between the germline ends. CDR3 coding DNA: TGTGCCTGGAGTCCATCGGCATATGGCTACACCTTC. It codes for CAWSPSAYGYTF.

The gene calls are TRBV6-5 and TRBJ2-7, with 11 bases matching TRBD2. Germline CDR1 and CDR2: MNHEY and SVGAGI. CDR3 length: 15 amino acids. The junction had 7 bases not matched to a gene; V was cut back by 6 bases and J by 3 bases. For the CDR3, the DNA is TGTGCCAGCAGCGCCCAGGGACTAGCGGTCTACGAGCAGTACTTC. It is translated as CASSAQGLAVYEQYF.

The chain uses TRBV7-2 and TRBJ2-5, with a possible D match to TRBD2 (6 bases). CDR3 size: 14 residues. Trimming pared 8 bases from V and 4 bases from J, leaving 17 bases between. Per germline, CDR1 SGHTA and CDR2 FQGNSA. The CDR3 nucleotides are TGTGCCAGCTCAATTTTGGGGGGAAGAGAGACCCAGTACTTC. Protein sequence: CASSILGGRETQYF.

The chain is built from TRBV6-5 and TRBJ2-7; 9 nucleotides match TRBD1. The germline V gene has CDR1 MNHEY and CDR2 SVGAGI. The length of the CDR3 is 15 residues. J was trimmed by 4 bases and V by 5 bases; bases with no gene match: 9. The CDR3 sequence: CASSTPGQGIYEQYF. Written as DNA, the CDR3 is TGTGCCAGCAGTACCCCTGGACAGGGGATATACGAGCAGTACTTC.

The DNA for the CDR3 is TGTGCCAGCAGCCCCAGCCCAAGCAGGACAGGGGGCTACGCTTTCTTT. It encodes CASSPSPSRTGGYAFF. This rearrangement joins TRBV7-6 to TRBJ1-1, with 11 nucleotides matching TRBD1. Germline assignment: CDR1 SGHVS and CDR2 FNYEAQ. The length of the CDR3 is 16 residues. V lost 5 bases to trimming and J lost 11 bases; unmatched junction nucleotides: 16.

The chain has TRBV27 and TRBJ2-2; possibly TRBD2 for D (7 bases). The CDR3 consists of 15 residues. Germline V gene data show CDR1 as MNHEY and CDR2 as SMNVEV (reference sequence). The V end lost 3 bases, the J end lost 0 bases, and 8 bases lay between the germline ends. Written as DNA, the CDR3 is TGTGCCAGCAGTTTGCGGGGGCCGAACACCGGGGAGCTGTTTTTT. It is translated as CASSLRGPNTGELFF.

This rearrangement joins TRBV20-1 to TRBJ2-5; D uncertain. The CDR3 is made up of 14 amino acids. The germline V and J ends were trimmed by 3 bases and 3 bases, with 14 bases remaining between them. Germline V gives CDR1 DFQATT, CDR2 SNEGSKA (reference sequence). The CDR3 protein is CSASYHDQKETQYF. The CDR3 DNA sequence: TGCAGTGCTAGTTACCACGATCAGAAAGAGACCCAGTACTTC.

The chain employs TRBV3-1 (or the pseudogene TRBV3-2) and TRBJ1-5; TRBD1 is a possible D gene (5 bases). Germline CDR1 and CDR2: LGHDT and YNNKEL (reference sequence). The CDR3 extends over 16 amino acids. The V end lost 0 bases, the J end lost 3 bases, and 12 bases lay between the germline ends. The CDR3 here is CASSQDVQVNNQPQHF. The CDR3 DNA reads TGTGCCAGCAGCCAAGATGTACAGGTGAACAATCAGCCCCAGCATTTT.

This chain connects TRBV27 to TRBJ2-7, with TRBD2 as a possible D gene (7 bases). Trimming removed 4 bases from V and 5 bases from J, with 15 bases in between. The CDR3 has 14 residues. Germline V gene sequence: CDR1 MNHEY, CDR2 SMNVEV (reference sequence). The CDR3 region is CASSYRGARDEQYF. CDR3 DNA: TGTGCCAGCAGTTATCGGGGGGCTCGGGACGAGCAGTACTTC.

The rearrangement links TRBV7-9 to TRBJ2-5; tentative D call: TRBD1 (6 bases). The CDR3 sequence is 14 residues long. Trimming removed 4 bases from V and 5 bases from J, with 14 bases in between. Per the germline V gene, CDR1 is SEHNR and CDR2 is FQNEAQ (reference sequence). CDR3 region: CASSSSTGQETQYF. The CDR3 coding sequence is TGTGCCAGCAGCTCATCTACAGGGCAGGAGACCCAGTACTTC. The full variable domain, with the rest looked up from reference TRBV7-9 and TRBJ2-5, is DTGVSQNPRHKITKRGQNVTFRCDPISEHNRLYWYRQTLGQGPEFLTYFQNEAQLEKSRLLSDRFSAERPKGSFSTLEIQRTEQGDSAMYLCASSSSTGQETQYFGPGTRLLVL.

CDR3 residues: CSASVGGAGPRTEAFF. CDR3 DNA sequence: TGCAGTGCTAGTGTAGGGGGCGCGGGGCCACGAACGGAAGCTTTCTTT. This chain connects TRBV20-1 to TRBJ1-1; TRBD1 matches 7 bases. The CDR3 is 16 residues long. From germline, CDR1 is DFQATT and CDR2 SNEGSKA (reference sequence). The V and J ends lost 3 bases and 8 bases, in that order; junction bases with no gene match: 18.

The chain employs TRBV5-4 and TRBJ1-5, with D unresolved. V gave up 3 bases and J gave up 7 bases, with 17 bases separating them. The length of the CDR3 is 15 residues. Germline loops: CDR1 SGHNT, CDR2 YYREEE (reference sequence). The CDR3 spells CASSSGGSEEQPQHF. The CDR3 DNA reads as TGTGCCAGCAGCTCGGGAGGGAGCGAAGAGCAGCCCCAGCATTTT.

This sequence joins TRBV20-1 and TRBJ1-1; 7 bases are shared with TRBD1. The germline V gene encodes CDR1 DFQATT and CDR2 SNEGSKA (reference sequence). V gave up 6 bases and J gave up 8 bases; unmatched junction bases: 6. CDR3 length: 11 amino acids. This CDR3 reads CSARTRGEAFF. DNA for the CDR3: TGCAGTGCGCGAACCAGGGGGGAAGCTTTCTTT.

The chain joins TRBV11-1 to TRBJ1-1, with 8 positions matching TRBD1. J was trimmed by 0 bases and V by 5 bases; bases with no gene match: 8. Germline CDR1 and CDR2: SGHAT and FQDESV (reference sequence). The CDR3 is 16 amino acids. The CDR3 nucleotides are TGTGCCAGCAGCCCTGGGGGGACAGGCGTGAACACTGAAGCTTTCTTT. This encodes CASSPGGTGVNTEAFF.

This clone was counted only a few times. The rearrangement joins TRBV5-4 to TRBJ2-5, with TRBD2 identical over 10 bases. There are 16 residues in the CDR3. Germline V gene sequence: CDR1 SGHNT, CDR2 YYREEE (reference sequence). Trimming took 0 bases from V and 0 from J; bases not matched to a gene: 2. The CDR3 bases are TGTGCCAGCAGCTTGGCTAGCGGGGGTTACCAAGAGACCCAGTACTTC. The encoded protein is CASSLASGGYQETQYF.

CDR3 in DNA: TGTGCCAGCAGTGACTCGACGTCTCTCCAGGGGCGGAGGCCCCAGCATTTT. This encodes CASSDSTSLQGRRPQHF. The genes are TRBV6-4 and TRBJ1-5; TRBD1 might be the D (6 bases). V was pared by 0 bases and J by 9 bases, with 21 bases between. The germline V gene encodes CDR1 MRHNA and CDR2 SNTAGT. The CDR3 sequence is 17 residues long.

The chain carries TRBV5-1 and TRBJ1-2; D not resolved. This CDR3 is 12 amino acids long. Germline V gene lookup returns CDR1 SGHRS and CDR2 YFSETQ. V shed 4 bases and J shed 6 bases, with 10 bases lying between them. The CDR3 nucleotides read TGCGCCAGCAGCGCCTCCGCAAATGGCTACACCTTC. Translated, it gives CASSASANGYTF.

The chain joins TRBV18 to TRBJ1-2, with 7 bases fitting TRBD1. CDR3 length: 16 residues. Trimming at V came to 3 bases and at J to 2 bases, leaving 9 bases not matched to a gene. The germline gives CDR1 KGHSH, CDR2 LQKENI. The CDR3 DNA is TGTGCCAGCTCACCCTCTCCCCCGGGACAGAACTATGGCTACACCTTC. Encoded protein: CASSPSPPGQNYGYTF.

The chain carries TRBV28 and TRBJ1-1, with no clear D. V gave up 5 bases and J gave up 2 bases, with 9 bases separating them. Germline V gene lookup returns CDR1 MDHEN and CDR2 SYDVKM. The CDR3 contains 13 residues. CDR3 bases: TGTGCCAGCAGTCGGAACTATAACACTGAAGCTTTCTTT. Translation: CASSRNYNTEAFF.

J is TRBJ1-1 and V is TRBV11-1; D is possibly TRBD1 (6 bases). The ends were cut back, 2 bases at V and 1 base at J, with 8 bases in the middle. The CDR3 is 14 residues long. Germline V gene lookup returns CDR1 SGHAT and CDR2 FQDESV (reference sequence). The CDR3 reads CASSLQGRNTEAFF. In nucleotides, the CDR3 is TGTGCCAGCAGCTTACAGGGGAGGAACACTGAAGCTTTCTTT.